Detailed here is one T cell receptor (beta chain). Its antigen is unidentified. This CDR3 comprises 10 residues. Trimming cost V 4 bases and J 7 bases, with 4 bases left between them. The germline V gene encodes CDR1 MNHEY and CDR2 SMNVEV (reference sequence). PCR was performed using 60 Vbeta and 13 Jbeta primers. Generated by immunoSEQ multiplex PCR, the TCRdb table keeps only in-frame clones and is missing some. The sample yields roughly 98,000 clones, roughly 60% seen once. The sample comes from a study of cytomegalovirus exposure and HLA in healthy donors. Notes on the study in general: In vitro testing confirmed a few CMV-associated chains as specific for CMV antigens. The dataset shows that most TCR sequences were rare, while some public TCRs occurred in many donors.

This receptor was obtained from a woman aged 30 to 39 in good health and CMV-seropositive. The sequenced sample was PBMCs. The chain couples TRBV27 to TRBJ1-1; D is ambiguous. The DNA of the CDR3 is TGTGCCAGCAGTTCCATTGAAGCTTTCTTT. Amino acids: CASSSIEAFF.